Below, 29 T cell receptor beta chains from the same sample are listed, as sequenced in a study of blood T cell repertoires in COVID-19. Using immunoSEQ multiplex PCR, the repertoire was profiled, and TCRdb retains in-frame clones only, with some absent. The sample records about 670,000 clones, 80% to 90% being singletons. The sample was peripheral blood. The receptors derive from a woman aged 18-29 years with acute or convalescent COVID-19.

The V gene is TRBV9, the J gene TRBJ1-1, with 7 bases aligning to TRBD1. The CDR3 has 17 amino acids. Germline lookup yields CDR1 SGDLS and CDR2 YYNGEE. V shed 4 bases, J shed 13 bases, and the junction held 25 bases outside the gene matches. In DNA, the CDR3 is TGTGCCAGCAGCCCGGCGGGGGGGGGACAGTTTCAAAGTTTAGGTTTCTTT. It translates to CASSPAGGGQFQSLGFF.

J is TRBJ1-1 and V is TRBV4-1; D is uncertain. V was pared by 0 bases and J by 7 bases, with 12 bases between. CDR3 length: 14 amino acids. Germline V gene data show CDR1 as MGHRA and CDR2 as YSYEKL. CDR3: CASSQDAGWGEAFF. CDR3 in DNA: TGCGCCAGCAGCCAAGATGCGGGCTGGGGTGAAGCTTTCTTT.

This clone showed up just once. The chain combines TRBV5-6 with TRBJ1-2, with 8 bases identical to TRBD1. Germline CDR1 and CDR2: SGHDT and YYEEEE. The V and J ends lost 3 bases and 4 bases, in that order; junction bases with no gene match: 11. There are 16 residues in the CDR3. The CDR3 nucleotides read TGTGCCAGCAGCTCGGAGACTTGGACAGGGCCCTATGGCTACACCTTC. Protein: CASSSETWTGPYGYTF.

This chain uses TRBV2 with TRBJ2-3, with D possibly TRBD1 on 6 matching bases. The V end lost 9 bases, the J end lost 2 bases, and 18 bases lay between the germline ends. The CDR3 runs 15 residues. Germline CDR1 and CDR2: SNHLY and FYNNEI. As DNA, the CDR3 is TGTGCCAGTGCCCCGGGACAAGACTCCACAGATACGCAGTATTTT. Protein product: CASAPGQDSTDTQYF.

About this clone: The same CDR3 is also encoded by other DNA sequences in this sample. This chain links TRBV5-1 with TRBJ2-7; 10 nucleotides align to TRBD1. Germline lookup yields CDR1 SGHRS and CDR2 YFSETQ. The V gene end was trimmed by 3 bases and the J gene end by 0 bases; junction bases not matched to a gene: 0. The CDR3 covers 14 residues. The chain's CDR3 is CASSWTGGSYEQYF. CDR3 sequence (DNA): TGCGCCAGCAGCTGGACAGGGGGCTCCTACGAGCAGTACTTC.

This chain links TRBV5-1 with TRBJ2-5; D call uncertain. CDR1 and CDR2 from the germline V gene are SGHRS and YFSETQ. The CDR3 totals 14 residues. Trimming shortened V by 5 bases and J by 4 bases, and 15 bases separated the two germline ends. The CDR3 spells CASRPSTSRETQYF. As DNA, the CDR3 is TGCGCCAGCAGACCTTCGACGTCTAGAGAGACCCAGTACTTC.

In DNA, the CDR3 is TGCGCCAGCAGCCACTCTAACAGGGGAGATACTGAAGCTTTCTTT. It is translated as CASSHSNRGDTEAFF. The chain uses TRBV4-1 and TRBJ1-1; TRBD1 aligns across 7 bases. Germline values: CDR1 MGHRA, CDR2 YSYEKL. V was clipped by 3 bases and J by 5 bases; unmatched bases: 9. The CDR3 has 15 amino acids.

The rearrangement joins TRBV7-8 to TRBJ1-6; TRBD1 aligns across 8 bases. The CDR3 spans 16 residues. The germline CDR1 and CDR2 sequences are SGHVS and FQNEAQ. The trim removed 6 bases at V and 7 bases at J, leaving 11 bases unmatched. In DNA form, the CDR3 reads TGTGCCAGCAGTTTCCTATCCGGGACAGGAAATTCACCCCTCCACTTT. This gives the protein CASSFLSGTGNSPLHF. The full variable domain, with the rest looked up from reference TRBV7-8 and TRBJ1-6, is GAGVSQSPRYKVAKRGQDVALRCDPISGHVSLFWYQQALGQGPEFLTYFQNEAQLDKSGLPSDRFFAERPEGSVSTLKIQRTQQEDSAVYLCASSFLSGTGNSPLHFGNGTRLTVT.

As to this clone: Distinct nucleotide sequences in the sample also encode this CDR3. This chain connects TRBV19 to TRBJ1-2; D unresolved. Trimming left V 2 bases short and J 3 bases short, with 7 bases between. The CDR3 sequence is 13 residues long. The germline gives CDR1 LNHDA, CDR2 SQIVND (reference sequence). The CDR3 is CASSISGDYGYTF. CDR3 in DNA: TGTGCCAGTAGTATAAGTGGAGACTATGGCTACACCTTC.

V and J are TRBV3-1 (or the pseudogene TRBV3-2) and TRBJ1-2; D may be TRBD1 (5 bases). Trimming took off 4 bases at V and 5 bases at J, with 17 bases between the two ends. Germline V gives CDR1 LGHDT, CDR2 YNNKEL (reference sequence). The CDR3 covers 15 residues. This chain's CDR3 is CASSLRMRDFYGYTF. CDR3 coding DNA: TGTGCCAGCAGCCTCCGGATGCGGGACTTTTATGGCTACACCTTC.

The chain is built from TRBV7-2 and TRBJ1-6, with D tentatively TRBD1 (5 bases). The V gene lost 0 bases and the J gene lost 10 bases, with 10 bases spanning the gap. The germline V gene has CDR1 SGHTA and CDR2 FQGNSA. This CDR3 has 14 residues. The CDR3 reads CASSLALGGSPLHF. In nucleotides, the CDR3 is TGTGCCAGCAGCTTAGCGCTCGGGGGATCACCCCTCCACTTT. Filled out from reference TRBV7-2 and TRBJ1-6, the complete variable domain reads GAGVSQSPSNKVTEKGKDVELRCDPISGHTALYWYRQSLGQGLEFLIYFQGNSAPDKSGLPSDRFSAERTGGSVSTLTIQRTQQEDSAVYLCASSLALGGSPLHFGNGTRLTVT.

The rearrangement joins TRBV19 to TRBJ2-7, with 8 nucleotides matching TRBD1. CDR3 length equals 15 residues. The junction had 8 bases not matched to a gene; V was cut back by 4 bases and J by 3 bases. CDR1 is LNHDA and CDR2 is SQIVND in the germline V gene (reference sequence). CDR3: CASSSAGTGSYEQYF. CDR3 in DNA: TGTGCCAGTAGTAGCGCCGGGACAGGAAGCTACGAGCAGTACTTC.

The chain recombines TRBV6-6 with TRBJ1-5, with TRBD1 as a possible D gene (5 bases). CDR3 length equals 15 residues. From germline, CDR1 is MNHNY and CDR2 SVGAGI (reference sequence). Trimming pared 8 bases from V and 6 bases from J, leaving 20 bases between. This CDR3 reads CASATGGGSRQPQHF. In DNA form, the CDR3 reads TGTGCCAGCGCCACCGGGGGAGGGTCGCGTCAGCCCCAGCATTTT.

The chain combines TRBV5-8 with TRBJ1-2; tentative D call: TRBD1 (6 bases). Germline CDR1 and CDR2: SGHTS and YDEGEE. Trimming stripped 5 bases from V and 8 bases from J, with 16 bases between. CDR3 size: 13 residues. CDR3 sequence: CASSRTVVRGYTF. In DNA form, the CDR3 reads TGTGCCAGCAGTCGGACAGTCGTAAGAGGCTACACCTTC.

The chain links TRBV4-2 to TRBJ1-6; D gene uncertain. Germline-derived CDR1 and CDR2 are LGHNA and YNFKEQ. Trimming shortened V by 0 bases and J by 0 bases, and 12 bases separated the two germline ends. The CDR3 has 18 residues. DNA for the CDR3: TGTGCCAGCAGCCAAGATCCCCAACAGAACTCCTATAATTCACCCCTCCACTTT. The encoded protein is CASSQDPQQNSYNSPLHF.

The chain combines TRBV24-1 with TRBJ2-7; TRBD1 is a possible D gene (6 bases). This CDR3 is built from 11 residues. Germline assignment: CDR1 KGHDR and CDR2 SFDVKD. The V end was cut by 9 bases, the J end by 5 bases, with 10 bases between. The CDR3 here is CATQQGNEQYF. The CDR3 region has the DNA TGTGCCACCCAACAGGGAAACGAGCAGTACTTC.

The chain links TRBV5-8 to TRBJ1-3; TRBD1 aligns across 10 bases. This CDR3 has 17 residues. CDR1 SGHTS and CDR2 YDEGEE come from the germline V gene. With 3 bases clipped from V and 0 bases from J, the junction kept 6 bases outside the gene matches. CDR3 DNA: TGTGCCAGCAGCTCCGGGACAGGGGCCTACTCTGGAAACACCATATATTTT. Translating gives CASSSGTGAYSGNTIYF.

The chain is built from TRBV4-1 and TRBJ1-6, with D maybe TRBD1 (5 bases). V was pared by 1 base and J by 6 bases, with 19 bases between. CDR3 length: 18 residues. Looked up from germline, CDR1 is MGHRA and CDR2 is YSYEKL. CDR3 sequence: CASSQGLTVVWGNSPLHF. Here the CDR3 DNA reads TGCGCCAGCAGCCAAGGTTTGACAGTAGTTTGGGGTAATTCACCCCTCCACTTT.

The chain uses TRBV3-1 (or the pseudogene TRBV3-2) and TRBJ1-2, with TRBD1 as a possible D gene (6 bases). Germline V lookup: CDR1 LGHDT, CDR2 YNNKEL (reference sequence). V lost 1 base, J lost 7 bases, and 13 bases lay in between. CDR3 length: 14 amino acids. In DNA, the CDR3 is TGTGCCAGCAGCCAAGGGCTGGGGGCTCGTGGCTACACCTTC. Its translation: CASSQGLGARGYTF.

The chain is built from TRBV12-3 or TRBV12-4 and TRBJ1-1; D is possibly TRBD1 (6 bases). V dropped 3 bases and J dropped 5 bases, with 10 bases sitting between them. This CDR3 spans 13 amino acids. The CDR3 region is CASSFEQGTEAFF. For the CDR3, the DNA is TGTGCCAGCAGTTTCGAACAGGGAACTGAAGCTTTCTTT.

This sequence joins TRBV7-3 and TRBJ2-1; 9 bases fit TRBD2. Trimming removed 2 bases from V and 7 bases from J; junction bases left unmatched: 9. Germline assignment: CDR1 SGHTA and CDR2 FQGTGA. The CDR3 runs to 16 residues. In DNA, the CDR3 is TGTGCCAGCAGCTTAGTAGCGGGACTAGCCGAGAATGAGCAGTTCTTC. Translation: CASSLVAGLAENEQFF.

The J gene is TRBJ1-1, the V gene TRBV27; 7 nucleotides line up with TRBD1. This CDR3 is built from 15 residues. V was pared by 5 bases and J by 4 bases, with 10 bases of the junction left unmatched. Germline assignment: CDR1 MNHEY and CDR2 SMNVEV (reference sequence). This CDR3 is CASSPTTGWVTEAFF. CDR3 nucleotide sequence: TGTGCCAGCAGTCCGACGACAGGGTGGGTCACTGAAGCTTTCTTT.

This chain links TRBV28 with TRBJ2-3; 10 bases align to TRBD2. The trim removed 1 base at V and 6 bases at J, leaving 7 bases unmatched. This CDR3 is 16 amino acids long. Germline CDR1 and CDR2: MDHEN and SYDVKM. The CDR3 nucleotides read TGTGCCAGCAGTTTATATGAGCGGGGGGGCCGTGATACGCAGTATTTT. Residues: CASSLYERGGRDTQYF.

The V gene is TRBV7-9, the J gene TRBJ1-5; a weak D match, TRBD1 (5 bases). Germline-derived CDR1 and CDR2 are SEHNR and FQNEAQ (reference sequence). The CDR3 totals 14 residues. The V gene lost 7 bases and the J gene lost 2 bases, with 12 bases spanning the gap. Here the CDR3 DNA reads TGTGCCAGCATCCAAGGGGAGGGCAATCAGCCCCAGCATTTT. Translated, it gives CASIQGEGNQPQHF.

The chain is built from TRBV9 and TRBJ1-2, with unresolved D. The length of the CDR3 is 13 residues. Germline V gives CDR1 SGDLS, CDR2 YYNGEE. V dropped 2 bases and J dropped 4 bases, with 9 bases sitting between them. The CDR3 bases are TGTGCCAGCAGCGTTGGAGTTTCCTATGGCTACACCTTC. Translating gives CASSVGVSYGYTF.

This clone was observed a handful of times. As DNA, the CDR3 is TGTGCCACCGGACTCTTCTATGGCTACACCTTC. Translation: CATGLFYGYTF. V is TRBV10-3 and J is TRBJ1-2; D is uncertain. The CDR3 totals 11 residues. Trimming removed 10 bases at V and 4 bases at J, with 10 bases between. CDR1 is ENHRY, CDR2 SYGVKD, per germline.

The V and J genes are TRBV5-1 and TRBJ2-2; D possibly corresponds to TRBD1 (5 bases). V gave up 2 bases and J gave up 7 bases, with 9 bases separating them. Germline assignment: CDR1 SGHRS and CDR2 YFSETQ. The CDR3 spans 13 residues. Here the CDR3 reads CASSFRGGGELFF. The CDR3 nucleotides are TGCGCCAGCAGCTTTAGGGGTGGCGGGGAGCTGTTTTTT.

The rearrangement joins TRBV7-3 to TRBJ1-2; the D gene is possibly TRBD1 (5 bases). The CDR3 loop spans 13 amino acids. Per germline, CDR1 SGHTA and CDR2 FQGTGA. The V end lost 5 bases, the J end lost 1 base, and 8 bases lay between the germline ends. CDR3 sequence reads: CASSKDNNYGYTF. Here the CDR3 DNA reads TGTGCCAGCAGCAAGGACAATAACTATGGCTACACCTTC.

V is TRBV5-6 and J is TRBJ1-3, with a weak D call TRBD1 (5 bases). This CDR3 has 15 amino acids. In germline, CDR1 is SGHDT, CDR2 YYEEEE. Between the trimmed V and J ends, which lost 0 bases and 4 bases, there was a span of 11 bases. The CDR3 spells CASSLVAGMGNTIYF. DNA for the CDR3: TGTGCCAGCAGCTTGGTTGCAGGGATGGGAAACACCATATATTTT. Full variable domain (rest looked up from reference TRBV5-6 and TRBJ1-3): DAGVTQSPTHLIKTRGQQVTLRCSPKSGHDTVSWYQQALGQGPQFIFQYYEEEERQRGNFPDRFSGHQFPNYSSELNVNALLLGDSALYLCASSLVAGMGNTIYFGEGSWLTVV.